This T cell receptor beta chain was documented in a study of CD8+ T cells in alopecia areata. This clone has a handful of counts. Its target is unknown. Genes and germline come from the mouse. The CDR3 extends 4 residues past the end of the read, so its final part is completed from the germline J gene. RNA, once extracted, was reverse transcribed into cDNA for use as the sequencing template. Sequenced by immunoSEQ multiplex PCR; TCRdb stores in-frame clones only, minus some. This set yields roughly 120,000 clones and no singletons; the top ten hold 15% to 20%. Study-level findings and limits: Higher clonality than in normal scalp was seen in lesional scalp, especially alopecia totalis/universalis.

With 6 bases removed from V and 1 base from J, the gap between germline ends came to 8 bases. CDR1 and CDR2 from the germline V gene are NNHDY and SYVADS. This CDR3 region has 12 residues. This chain joins TRBV13-3 and TRBJ2-7; possibly TRBD1 for D (6 bases). This TCR was sampled from a C3H/HeJ mouse with alopecia areata. As its MHC haplotype, the strain has H2-k. The sample taken for sequencing was lesional skin. The CDR3 DNA, read in part, is TGTGCCAGCACCGGACAGTCCTAT. Its translation: CASTGQSY. The entire CDR3 protein reads CASTGQSYEQYF.